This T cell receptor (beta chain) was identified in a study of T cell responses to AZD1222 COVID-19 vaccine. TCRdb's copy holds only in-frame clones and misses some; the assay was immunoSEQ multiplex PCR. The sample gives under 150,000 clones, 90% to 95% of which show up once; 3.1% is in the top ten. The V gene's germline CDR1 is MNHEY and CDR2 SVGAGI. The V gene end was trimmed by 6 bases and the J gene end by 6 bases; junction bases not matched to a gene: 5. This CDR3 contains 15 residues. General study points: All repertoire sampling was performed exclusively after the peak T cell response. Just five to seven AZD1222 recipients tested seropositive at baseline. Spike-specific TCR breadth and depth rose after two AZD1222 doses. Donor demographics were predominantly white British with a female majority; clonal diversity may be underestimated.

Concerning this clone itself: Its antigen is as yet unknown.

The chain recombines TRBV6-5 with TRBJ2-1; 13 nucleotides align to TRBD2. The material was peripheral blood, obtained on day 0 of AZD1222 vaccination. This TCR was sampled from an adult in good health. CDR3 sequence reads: CASSPGTSGINEQFF. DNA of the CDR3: TGTGCCAGCAGCCCCGGGACTAGCGGGATCAATGAGCAGTTCTTC.